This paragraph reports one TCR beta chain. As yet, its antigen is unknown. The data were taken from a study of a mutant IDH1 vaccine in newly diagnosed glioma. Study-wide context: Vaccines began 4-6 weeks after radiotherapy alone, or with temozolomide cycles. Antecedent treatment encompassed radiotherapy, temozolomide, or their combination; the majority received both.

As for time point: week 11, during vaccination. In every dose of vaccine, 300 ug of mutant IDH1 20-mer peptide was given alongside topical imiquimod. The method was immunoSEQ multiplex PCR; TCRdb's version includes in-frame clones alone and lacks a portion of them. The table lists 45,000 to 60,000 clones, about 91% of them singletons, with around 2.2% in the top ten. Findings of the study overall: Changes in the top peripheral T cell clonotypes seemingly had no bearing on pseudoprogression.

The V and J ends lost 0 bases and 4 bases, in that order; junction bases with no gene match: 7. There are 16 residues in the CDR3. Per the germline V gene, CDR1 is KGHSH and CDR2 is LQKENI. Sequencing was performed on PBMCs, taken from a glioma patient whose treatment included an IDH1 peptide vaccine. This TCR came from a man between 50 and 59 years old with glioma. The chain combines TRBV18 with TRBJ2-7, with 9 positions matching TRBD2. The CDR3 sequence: CASSPPRASGDYEQYF. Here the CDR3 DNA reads TGTGCCAGCTCACCACCGAGGGCTAGCGGGGATTACGAGCAGTACTTC.